A single sample is the source of the 6 T cell receptor beta chains below, sequenced in a study of type 1 and type 2 diabetes patients. PCR was run on genomic DNA. Amplification of the beta chain CDR3 used 30 forward and 13 reverse multiplex primers. MiXCR was run by TCRdb on the multiplex PCR reads, yielding one entry per CDR3 protein. The sample records around 300,000 distinct CDR3 sequences, around 47% being singletons. The sequenced material came from peripheral blood mononuclear cells (PBMCs). Source of these receptors: a man younger than 35 with type 2 diabetes.

The chain employs TRBV4-1 and TRBJ2-6; D is perhaps TRBD1 (6 bases). V was shortened by 1 base and J by 0 bases, with 10 bases between the two germline ends. The CDR3 length is 17 residues. CDR1 is MGHRA, CDR2 YSYEKL, per germline. CDR3 sequence (DNA): TGCGCCAGCAGCCAAGGGACAGAAATCTCTGGGGCCAACGTCCTGACTTTC. This gives the protein CASSQGTEISGANVLTF.

This clonotype was counted at least ten times. The chain carries TRBV2 and TRBJ2-1, with TRBD2 matching over 9 bases. Germline loops: CDR1 SNHLY, CDR2 FYNNEI. The V segment lost 4 bases and the J segment 2 bases; nucleotides outside the gene matches: 0. The CDR3 contains 14 residues. CDR3 DNA: TGTGCCAGCAGTGGCGGGGGGGCCTACAATGAGCAGTTCTTC. The encoded protein is CASSGGGAYNEQFF. The whole variable domain, filled in from reference TRBV2 and TRBJ2-1, reads EPEVTQTPSHQVTQMGQEVILRCVPISNHLYFYWYRQILGQKVEFLVSFYNNEISEKSEIFDDQFSVERPDGSNFTLKIRSTKLEDSAMYFCASSGGGAYNEQFFGPGTRLTVL.

V usage is TRBV20-1 and J usage is TRBJ1-5, with 7 bases identical to TRBD1. Per germline, CDR1 DFQATT and CDR2 SNEGSKA (reference sequence). The CDR3 covers 14 residues. V was clipped by 6 bases and J by 9 bases; unmatched bases: 14. The CDR3 spells CSAPGQTLDGPQHF. In nucleotides, the CDR3 is TGCAGTGCCCCGGGACAGACTCTTGACGGGCCCCAGCATTTT.

The chain recombines TRBV20-1 with TRBJ1-5, with a possible D match to TRBD1 (5 bases). Germline V gene sequence: CDR1 DFQATT, CDR2 SNEGSKA (reference sequence). The CDR3 is 15 amino acids. Trimming removed 0 bases at V and 1 base at J, with 10 bases between. The CDR3 DNA reads TGCAGTGCTAGAGATCTCGGGGGAAGCAATCAGCCCCAGCATTTT. Protein product: CSARDLGGSNQPQHF.

This clonotype was seen more than once but under ten times. The CDR3 coding sequence is TGTGCCAGCAATGACAGGGGTACTGAGCAGTTCTTC. Its protein is CASNDRGTEQFF. This chain joins TRBV27 and TRBJ2-1, with 8 bases fitting TRBD1. Germline V gene lookup returns CDR1 MNHEY and CDR2 SMNVEV (reference sequence). There are 12 residues in the CDR3. V gave up 7 bases and J gave up 9 bases; unmatched junction bases: 5.

This clonotype was seen more than once but under ten times. The genes are TRBV12-3 or TRBV12-4 and TRBJ1-4; D remains ambiguous. With 6 bases removed from V and 2 bases from J, the gap between germline ends came to 16 bases. This CDR3 is 16 amino acids long. CDR3 amino acids: CASSSYPDSTNEKLFF. In nucleotides, the CDR3 is TGTGCCAGCAGCTCATACCCGGACTCTACTAATGAAAAACTGTTTTTT.